This T cell receptor (beta chain) was found in a study of T cell repertoires in cytomegalovirus infection. About the study: The authors used CMV epitopes that were HLA-C-restricted (recently identified) and HLA-B-restricted (well studied). It was the public TCR beta signatures that indicated both CMV infection and matching HLA type.

Concerning this clonotype itself: Its specificity is not known.

Study-level findings and limits: Cumulative public TCR beta family frequency identified carriers of CMV plus the relevant HLA. Ex vivo, HLA-C-restricted CMV-specific TCR beta clonotypes prevailed over the rest of the response.

A single record per CDR3 protein comes from TCRdb applying MiXCR to the reads. The sample records 800,000 to 950,000 distinct CDR3 sequences, about 31% being singletons. The sequences come from cultured CD8+ T cells from PBMCs, collected from culture after CMV antigen stimulation. The receptor comes from a human donor in good health (CMV status not recorded). Some clones in this sample may be carry-over from other donors' samples.

The CDR3 loop is CASSHGVGVADTQYF. CDR3 nucleotides: TGTGCCAGCAGTCACGGGGTGGGGGTGGCAGATACGCAGTATTTT. V usage is TRBV27 and J usage is TRBJ2-3, with D possibly being TRBD1 or TRBD2 (5 bases each). The ends were cut back, 5 bases at V and 4 bases at J, with 16 bases in the middle. CDR1 is MNHEY, CDR2 SMNVEV, per germline (reference sequence). The CDR3 is 15 residues long.